This is a list of T cell receptor beta chains from one sample in a study of preoperative IRX-2 immunotherapy in early breast cancer. Libraries were prepared by immunoSEQ multiplex PCR; TCRdb keeps only in-frame clonotypes and omits some of them. Here the sample spans roughly 43,000 clones, 85% to 95% being singletons. The sequenced sample was tumor tissue, obtained after IRX-2 immunotherapy. The receptors stem from a human donor with breast cancer. Each CDR3 is given with its conserved first and last residue. A D gene is named only where the DNA matches it firmly. Not all rows give a size; the values are once, few, many and, for expanded clones, a class.

cdr3_aa: CASRLGQPYGYTF; cdr3_nt: TGTGCCAGCAGACTGGGGCAGCCCTATGGCTACACCTTC; d_call: -; clone_size: -; v_call: TRBV6-6; j_call: TRBJ1-2
cdr3_aa: CASSLGSSQSSYEQYF; cdr3_nt: TGTGCCAGCAGCTTAGGTTCCAGTCAGTCCTCCTACGAGCAGTACTTC; d_call: -; clone_size: -; v_call: TRBV7-6; j_call: TRBJ2-7
cdr3_aa: CASSPQMVGWRGGSYNEQFF; cdr3_nt: TGTGCCAGCAGCCCTCAAATGGTCGGTTGGCGGGGGGGCTCCTACAATGAGCAGTTCTTC; d_call: TRBD2; clone_size: -; v_call: TRBV7-3; j_call: TRBJ2-1
cdr3_aa: CASSSSLAGGSNEQFF; cdr3_nt: TGTGCCAGCAGCTCCTCACTAGCGGGAGGGTCTAATGAGCAGTTCTTC; d_call: TRBD2; clone_size: -; v_call: TRBV7-2; j_call: TRBJ2-1
cdr3_aa: CASSQYWGGIYNSPLHF; cdr3_nt: TGCGCCAGCAGCCAGTACTGGGGGGGGATCTATAATTCACCCCTCCACTTT; d_call: -; clone_size: -; v_call: TRBV4-1; j_call: TRBJ1-6
cdr3_aa: CASSPLVSREQYF; cdr3_nt: TGTGCCAGCAGTCCCTTAGTGTCTCGCGAGCAGTACTTC; d_call: -; clone_size: -; v_call: TRBV6-5; j_call: TRBJ2-7
cdr3_aa: CASSHPGRDRGSEAFF; cdr3_nt: TGCGCCAGCAGCCACCCAGGGCGGGACAGGGGCTCTGAAGCTTTCTTT; d_call: TRBD1; clone_size: once; v_call: TRBV4-1; j_call: TRBJ1-1
cdr3_aa: CASRNQGSNQPQHF; cdr3_nt: TGTGCCAGCAGAAATCAGGGGAGCAATCAGCCCCAGCATTTT; d_call: -; clone_size: -; v_call: TRBV28; j_call: TRBJ1-5
cdr3_aa: CASKHREKDTEAFF; cdr3_nt: TGTGCCAGCAAACACAGGGAGAAAGACACTGAAGCTTTCTTT; d_call: -; clone_size: -; v_call: TRBV6-4; j_call: TRBJ1-1
cdr3_aa: CASRGPAWGLF; cdr3_nt: TGTGCCAGCAGGGGACCCGCCTGGGGGCTATTT; d_call: -; clone_size: -; v_call: TRBV7-9; j_call: TRBJ1-1
cdr3_aa: CASSILGTDEDTQYF; cdr3_nt: TGTGCCAGCAGTATACTCGGGACAGATGAAGATACGCAGTATTTT; d_call: TRBD1; clone_size: -; v_call: TRBV28; j_call: TRBJ2-3
cdr3_aa: CASSMTGVKETQYF; cdr3_nt: TGTGCCAGTAGTATGACAGGGGTCAAAGAGACCCAGTACTTC; d_call: TRBD1; clone_size: -; v_call: TRBV19; j_call: TRBJ2-5
cdr3_aa: CASSADRVGGANVLTF; cdr3_nt: TGTGCCAGCAGTGCGGACAGGGTTGGTGGGGCCAACGTCCTGACTTTC; d_call: TRBD1; clone_size: -; v_call: TRBV2; j_call: TRBJ2-6
cdr3_aa: CASSSRTGPYEQYF; cdr3_nt: TGTGCCAGCAGCTCCCGGACAGGGCCCTACGAGCAGTACTTC; d_call: TRBD1; clone_size: once; v_call: TRBV14; j_call: TRBJ2-7
cdr3_aa: CASSRSGRGEQYF; cdr3_nt: TGTGCCAGCAGTCGGAGCGGGAGGGGCGAGCAGTACTTC; d_call: TRBD2; clone_size: -; v_call: TRBV6-5; j_call: TRBJ2-7
cdr3_aa: CASSYSSSGRADTQYF; cdr3_nt: TGTGCCAGCAGTTACTCTAGTAGCGGGAGAGCAGATACGCAGTATTTT; d_call: TRBD2; clone_size: -; v_call: TRBV6-6; j_call: TRBJ2-3
cdr3_aa: CASSERKAVGVPTEAFF; cdr3_nt: TGCGCCAGCAGTGAGAGGAAGGCAGTTGGTGTGCCGACTGAAGCTTTCTTT; d_call: -; clone_size: -; v_call: TRBV10-1; j_call: TRBJ1-1
cdr3_aa: CASRELTVLPGELFF; cdr3_nt: TGTGCCAGCAGAGAATTGACAGTGCTTCCCGGGGAGCTGTTTTTT; d_call: -; clone_size: -; v_call: TRBV6-1; j_call: TRBJ2-2
cdr3_aa: CASSPWDGTEAFF; cdr3_nt: TGCGCCAGCAGCCCCTGGGACGGCACTGAAGCTTTCTTT; d_call: -; clone_size: -; v_call: TRBV4-1; j_call: TRBJ1-1
cdr3_aa: CASSIDLSRTYGYTF; cdr3_nt: TGTGCCAGTAGTATAGATCTATCCAGGACGTATGGCTACACCTTC; d_call: -; clone_size: -; v_call: TRBV19; j_call: TRBJ1-2
cdr3_aa: CASSLRRTSTDTQYF; cdr3_nt: TGTGCCAGCAGCTTACGGCGGACTAGCACAGATACGCAGTATTTT; d_call: -; clone_size: once; v_call: TRBV11-2; j_call: TRBJ2-3
cdr3_aa: CASSSGQGRHTGELFF; cdr3_nt: TGTGCCAGCAGTTCAGGACAGGGGCGTCACACCGGGGAGCTGTTTTTT; d_call: TRBD1; clone_size: -; v_call: TRBV13; j_call: TRBJ2-2
cdr3_aa: CASSIWTGGNNEQFF; cdr3_nt: TGTGCCAGTAGTATATGGACAGGGGGCAACAATGAGCAGTTCTTC; d_call: TRBD1; clone_size: -; v_call: TRBV19; j_call: TRBJ2-1
cdr3_aa: CASSQEVADPKEQYF; cdr3_nt: TGCGCCAGCAGCCAAGAGGTAGCAGACCCTAAAGAGCAGTACTTC; d_call: -; clone_size: -; v_call: TRBV4-1; j_call: TRBJ2-7
cdr3_aa: CASSFGQNEQFF; cdr3_nt: TGTGCCAGCAGTTTTGGGCAGAATGAGCAGTTCTTC; d_call: -; clone_size: -; v_call: TRBV27; j_call: TRBJ2-1
cdr3_aa: CASSLSRGLDTEAFF; cdr3_nt: TGTGCCAGCTCACTGTCCAGGGGCCTGGACACTGAAGCTTTCTTT; d_call: -; clone_size: -; v_call: TRBV18; j_call: TRBJ1-1
cdr3_aa: CASSLNAGKNTGELFF; cdr3_nt: TGTGCCAGCAGCTTAAATGCGGGGAAGAACACCGGGGAGCTGTTTTTT; d_call: -; clone_size: -; v_call: TRBV7-3; j_call: TRBJ2-2
cdr3_aa: CASSLAGSHEQYF; cdr3_nt: TGTGCCAGCAGCTTAGCAGGGAGCCACGAGCAGTACTTC; d_call: -; clone_size: -; v_call: TRBV7-9; j_call: TRBJ2-7
cdr3_aa: CASSPTGTHNEQFF; cdr3_nt: TGTGCCAGCAGCCCGACAGGGACGCACAATGAGCAGTTCTTC; d_call: TRBD1; clone_size: once; v_call: TRBV7-9; j_call: TRBJ2-1